These T cell receptor beta chains were read from a single sample in a study of OX40 agonist ivuxolimab in advanced cancers. Produced via immunoSEQ multiplex PCR; TCRdb's table is partial and in-frame only. This table holds about 50,000 clones, 80% to 90% found once. The specimen comprised CD4+ or CD8+ T cells sorted from blood, sampled in a trial of the OX40 agonist ivuxolimab. These receptors were obtained from an adult with an advanced solid tumor such as melanoma, head and neck, liver or kidney cancer. Both conserved end residues are part of each CDR3. The order of the fields is D gene, V gene, J gene, clone size, CDR3 protein, CDR3 DNA. The D gene is left open where the match is weak. Not all rows give a size; the values are once, few, many and, for expanded clones, a class.

NA	TRBV27	TRBJ2-1	once	CASSTTPYNEQFF	TGTGCCAGCAGTACAACACCCTACAATGAGCAGTTCTTC
TRBD1	TRBV9	TRBJ2-7	NA	CASSVGTGPGQEQYF	TGTGCCAGCAGCGTTGGGACAGGCCCGGGTCAAGAGCAGTACTTC
TRBD1	TRBV30	TRBJ2-1	NA	CAWSLGTGYNEQFF	TGTGCCTGGAGTTTGGGGACAGGGTACAATGAGCAGTTCTTC
NA	TRBV5-6	TRBJ2-5	once	CASSLFQGPYQETQYF	TGTGCCAGCAGCCTTTTTCAGGGGCCGTACCAAGAGACCCAGTACTTC
NA	TRBV6-5	TRBJ1-5	NA	CASTAGRGQPQHF	TGTGCCAGCACTGCGGGTCGAGGTCAGCCCCAGCATTTT
TRBD1	TRBV19	TRBJ2-7	NA	CASSISGQFSYYEQYF	TGTGCCAGTAGTATTTCGGGACAGTTCTCCTACTACGAGCAGTACTTC
NA	TRBV4-2	TRBJ1-4	NA	CASSQDILMDVAHEKLFF	TGTGCCAGCAGCCAAGATATCCTGATGGACGTCGCCCATGAAAAACTGTTTTTT
NA	TRBV9	TRBJ1-3	few	CASSYDSSGNTIYF	TGTGCCAGCAGCTATGACAGCTCTGGAAACACCATATATTTT
NA	TRBV4-3	TRBJ2-6	NA	CASSQEVVRTGRSGANVLTF	TGCGCCAGCAGCCAAGAAGTAGTAAGGACGGGGAGATCTGGGGCCAACGTCCTGACTTTC
NA	TRBV10-2	TRBJ1-1	NA	CASSESGRSTEAFF	TGCGCCAGCAGTGAGTCTGGGAGATCTACTGAAGCTTTCTTT
NA	TRBV7-3	TRBJ2-1	NA	CASSLGASSYNEQFF	TGTGCCAGCAGCTTGGGGGCCAGCTCCTACAATGAGCAGTTCTTC
TRBD1	TRBV4-2	TRBJ2-1	NA	CASSLQGAGANEQFF	TGTGCCAGCAGCCTCCAGGGGGCTGGGGCCAATGAGCAGTTCTTC
NA	TRBV6-5	TRBJ2-2	NA	CASSYSTSGTGELFF	TGTGCCAGCAGTTACTCTACATCGGGAACCGGGGAGCTGTTTTTT
NA	TRBV2	TRBJ1-3	NA	CASSEFGAPRSGNTIYF	TGTGCCAGCAGTGAGTTTGGCGCCCCGAGGTCTGGAAACACCATATATTTT
NA	TRBV4-3	TRBJ2-5	NA	CASSQDVEETQYF	TGCGCCAGCAGCCAAGACGTGGAAGAGACCCAGTACTTC
NA	TRBV19	TRBJ1-1	NA	CASSMYGGTEAFF	TGTGCCAGTAGTATGTACGGTGGGACTGAAGCTTTCTTT
TRBD1	TRBV4-3	TRBJ1-2	once	CASSQDRGQKNYGYTF	TGCGCCAGCAGCCAAGATCGGGGACAGAAGAACTATGGCTACACCTTC
NA	TRBV7-9	TRBJ1-1	NA	CASSDPLRGNTEAFF	TGTGCCAGCAGCGATCCTTTGAGGGGGAACACTGAAGCTTTCTTT
NA	TRBV10-1	TRBJ1-2	NA	CASSEDNYGYTF	TGCGCCAGCAGTGAGGATAACTATGGCTACACCTTC
TRBD1	TRBV7-2	TRBJ1-2	NA	CASSPTRRDRVF	TGTGCCAGCAGCCCGACTCGGCGGGACAGGGTCTTC
TRBD1	TRBV30	TRBJ1-1	NA	CATQLGQDTEAFF	TGTGCCACTCAACTCGGACAGGACACTGAAGCTTTCTTT
NA	TRBV4-2	TRBJ2-1	NA	CASSLDEDSYNEQFF	TGTGCCAGCAGCCTCGACGAGGACTCCTACAATGAGCAGTTCTTC
TRBD1	TRBV27	TRBJ2-7	NA	CASSSRTGGAEQYF	TGTGCCAGCAGTTCACGGACAGGGGGCGCCGAGCAGTACTTC
NA	TRBV2	TRBJ1-6	few	CASSRNSYNSPLHF	TGTGCCAGCAGTAGAAATTCCTATAATTCACCCCTCCACTTT
NA	TRBV6-1	TRBJ1-1	NA	CASSASNAEAFF	TGTGCCAGCAGTGCGTCGAACGCTGAAGCTTTCTTT
TRBD1	TRBV5-4	TRBJ1-2	NA	CASSLYGTDAIYGYTF	TGTGCCAGCAGCTTGTATGGGACAGATGCAATCTATGGCTACACCTTC
NA	TRBV12-5	TRBJ2-7	NA	CASGLVGGGGVDEQYF	TGTGCTAGTGGTTTGGTAGGCGGAGGAGGCGTCGACGAGCAGTACTTC